The TCR beta chain under discussion was sequenced for a study of Graves' ophthalmopathy and Graves' hyperthyroidism. Study-level findings and limits: Most expanded clonotypes from thyroid (those above 0.001 frequency) were also found in blood.

Hyperthyroidism is called stable when no ophthalmopathy develops within 18 months of follow-up. Ineligible for inclusion were patients with other autoimmune diseases, uncontrolled infections, pregnancy or lactation. Comment on this clonotype: No antigen is known for it.

The TCR beta CDR3 regions underwent amplification from RNA transcripts. An initial RT-PCR round employing HTBI primers preceded a second-round multiplex PCR. MiXCR, run by TCRdb on the multiplex PCR reads, gives a single entry per CDR3 protein. Of just over 600,000 distinct CDR3 sequences detected, 22% appear once; the ten largest clones hold approximately 7%. The length of the CDR3 is 15 residues. Unmatched junction bases numbered 2, after V lost 0 bases and J lost 8 bases. The V gene's germline CDR1 is LGHDT and CDR2 YNNKEL (reference sequence). The TCR was taken from a woman between 18 and 30 years old with stable Graves' hyperthyroidism. Some clones in this sample may be carry-over from other donors' samples. The material sequenced was peripheral blood. The V call is TRBV3-1, the J call TRBJ1-6, with 9 positions matching TRBD1. The CDR3 reads CASSQEGQGHSPLHF. DNA of the CDR3: TGTGCCAGCAGCCAAGAGGGACAGGGTCATTCACCCCTCCACTTT.